This TCR beta chain was observed in a study of blood T cell repertoires in COVID-19. With 1 base removed from V and 9 bases from J, the gap between germline ends came to 16 bases. Germline V gene sequence: CDR1 SEHNR, CDR2 FQNEAQ (reference sequence). This CDR3 has 14 residues. Profiling relied on immunoSEQ multiplex PCR, and the TCRdb table lists in-frame clones only, not all of them. The sample records under 350,000 clones, roughly 89% being singletons. In its sample, this clone was seen a few times. What was sequenced was PBMCs or T cells enriched from blood (not recorded which). This sequence originates from a woman aged 55-69 years who had recovered from COVID-19. The chain recombines TRBV7-9 with TRBJ2-7, with a weak D call TRBD2 (7 bases). The CDR3 DNA sequence: TGTGCCAGCAGCTTAGAGGGGGGGACGGACGGGCAGTACTTC. As protein: CASSLEGGTDGQYF.